The sequence of this T cell receptor beta chain was determined in a study of blood T cell repertoires in COVID-19. Study-level background: COVID-19 samples collected from the United States, Italy and Spain covered acute and convalescent phases. PBMCs, B-cell-depleted T cells, or T cells provided the cDNA or gDNA that made up the material.

Germline CDR1 reads LNHDA; CDR2 reads SQIVND (reference sequence). The CDR3 contains 15 residues. The V gene end was trimmed by 5 bases and the J gene end by 8 bases; junction bases not matched to a gene: 7. In the original analysis: Counts of nucleated cells, estimated from reference gene primer amplification, were obtained. Produced via immunoSEQ multiplex PCR; TCRdb's table is partial and in-frame only. That table furnishes V, J and clone size, whereas the DNA furnished D and trimming. The sample records 6,000 or so clones, roughly 80% being singletons. The V gene is TRBV19, the J gene TRBJ1-6; 9 nucleotides align to TRBD1. The receptor comes from a man between 60 and 75 years old with acute or convalescent COVID-19. Sequencing was done on a sample of peripheral blood. The CDR3 nucleotides are TGTGCCAGTAGTGAATACCGGGACAGGGATTCACCCCTCCACTTT. Translating it yields CASSEYRDRDSPLHF.